This section outlines one TCR beta chain sequence together with its context. Its antigen is unknown. The record originates from a study of cytomegalovirus exposure and HLA in healthy donors. Study in general: Within an early data release were about 85 million unique TCRs drawn from HLA-typed donors. Study conclusions and caveats: Serostatus for CMV was the only available immune exposure information.

The PCR used 60 Vbeta and 13 Jbeta primers. Assay used: immunoSEQ multiplex PCR; TCRdb lists only in-frame clones, some missing. Among about 210,000 clones listed, over 65% were seen once. Per the germline V gene, CDR1 is MNHEY and CDR2 is SVGAGI. The CDR3 length is 13 residues. The V end lost 8 bases, the J end lost 2 bases, and 12 bases lay between the germline ends. This TCR came from a man in his forties in good health and CMV-seropositive. The V call is TRBV6-5, the J call TRBJ2-5; weak D call: TRBD2 (6 bases). Sequencing was performed on PBMCs. DNA of the CDR3: TGTGCCAGCGGTAGCGGTTGGCAAGAGACCCAGTACTTC. The encoded protein is CASGSGWQETQYF.